The 9 T cell receptor beta chains reported below all come from one sample, sequenced in a study of STAT3 mutations in large granular lymphocyte leukemia. Profiling relied on immunoSEQ multiplex PCR, and the TCRdb table lists in-frame clones only, not all of them. The sample records around 17,000 clones, 80% to 90% being singletons. No cognate antigen is known for these TCRs. Findings and limits, study-wide: Every T-LGLL patient had at least one immunodominant TCRbeta clonotype.

The sequencing input was peripheral blood mononuclear cells. These receptors were obtained from a man between 45 and 60 years old with T-cell large granular lymphocyte leukemia. Some clones in this sample may be carry-over from other donors' samples.

V gene TRBV5-1 combines with J gene TRBJ1-2; D may be TRBD1 (6 bases). CDR1 SGHRS and CDR2 YFSETQ come from the germline V gene. This CDR3 is 12 amino acids long. V was cut by 4 bases and J by 8 bases, with 12 bases left in between. As DNA, the CDR3 is TGCGCCAGCAGCCGACACAGGGACGGCTACACCTTC. Encoded protein: CASSRHRDGYTF.

The CDR3 sequence is CASSYRRFQGEGYTF. For the CDR3, the DNA is TGTGCCAGCAGTTACCGTCGATTCCAGGGAGAGGGCTACACCTTC. J is TRBJ1-2 and V is TRBV6-5; perhaps TRBD1 as D (5 bases). The V gene's germline CDR1 is MNHEY and CDR2 SVGAGI. The CDR3 spans 15 residues. The V end lost 2 bases, the J end lost 8 bases, and 18 bases lay between the germline ends.

This rearrangement joins TRBV20-1 to TRBJ2-7; tentatively, D is TRBD1 (7 bases). Germline CDR1 reads DFQATT; CDR2 reads SNEGSKA (reference sequence). The CDR3 loop spans 11 amino acids. In DNA, the CDR3 is TGCAGGGCGGGACAGTCCTACGAGCAGTACTTC. Translation: CRAGQSYEQYF.

The J gene is TRBJ1-1, the V gene TRBV5-1; the match to TRBD1 covers 7 bases. Germline-derived CDR1 and CDR2 are SGHRS and YFSETQ. V lost 0 bases, J lost 10 bases, and 6 bases stayed unmatched. CDR3 length equals 13 residues. CDR3 in amino acids: CASSLEGTVGAFF. As DNA, the CDR3 is TGCGCCAGCAGCTTGGAGGGGACAGTGGGAGCTTTCTTT.

The rearrangement links TRBV28 to TRBJ2-7; D assignment may be TRBD1 or TRBD2 (6 bases each). CDR1 is MDHEN, CDR2 SYDVKM, per germline. The CDR3 runs to 15 residues. V was trimmed by 5 bases and J by 0 bases, leaving 14 bases between them. The CDR3 sequence: CASSDSGASSYEQYF. CDR3 bases: TGTGCCAGCAGTGATTCGGGGGCTAGCTCCTACGAGCAGTACTTC.

This clone appeared a few times. The rearrangement uses TRBV5-1 and TRBJ1-6, with D perhaps TRBD1 (6 bases). The CDR3 spans 14 residues. Germline V gene sequence: CDR1 SGHRS, CDR2 YFSETQ. V lost 0 bases to trimming and J lost 12 bases, with 13 bases between them. This chain's CDR3 is CASSLGTVSLPLHF. DNA of the CDR3: TGCGCCAGCAGCTTGGGGACAGTTTCTTTACCCCTCCACTTT.

V is TRBV7-2 and J is TRBJ1-5; 12 bases line up with TRBD1. The CDR3 is 16 amino acids. Trimming removed 0 bases from V and 6 bases from J; junction bases left unmatched: 3. In germline, CDR1 is SGHTA, CDR2 FQGNSA. This CDR3 is CASSLAGTGGGQPQHF. CDR3 sequence (DNA): TGTGCCAGCAGCTTAGCCGGGACAGGGGGCGGTCAGCCCCAGCATTTT.

The CDR3 bases are TGCAGCGTTTACGCAGGGGGATCCTACGAGCAGTACTTC. Protein: CSVYAGGSYEQYF. The chain is built from TRBV29-1 and TRBJ2-7; 7 bases line up with TRBD1. The V gene's germline CDR1 is SQVTM and CDR2 ANQGSEA. The ends lost 5 bases at V and 1 base at J; junction bases unmatched: 5. The CDR3 runs 13 residues.

This CDR3 reads CASSEAGGLAQHF. The CDR3, as DNA: TGTGCCAGCAGTGAAGCCGGGGGGTTGGCCCAGCATTTT. V usage is TRBV2 and J usage is TRBJ1-5; TRBD1 is a possible D gene (5 bases). Trimming removed 0 bases at V and 11 bases at J, with 11 bases between. The CDR3 length is 13 residues. Germline CDR1 SNHLY, CDR2 FYNNEI. Variable domain in full (rest from reference TRBV2 and TRBJ1-5): EPEVTQTPSHQVTQMGQEVILRCVPISNHLYFYWYRQILGQKVEFLVSFYNNEISEKSEIFDDQFSVERPDGSNFTLKIRSTKLEDSAMYFCASSEAGGLAQHFGDGTRLSIL.